Presented here are 19 T cell receptor beta chains from one specimen sequenced in a study of patients and donors after allogeneic stem cell transplantation. TCRdb recomputed calls from the RT-PCR reads with MiXCR, one row per CDR3 protein. The repertoire holds about 200,000 distinct CDR3 sequences, with more than 35% as singletons. Sequences were obtained from blood, either unsorted or a sorted T cell fraction (not recorded which). Every receptor here comes from a human donor who was either an allogeneic HSCT recipient or a stem cell or donor lymphocyte infusion donor (not recorded which). It is not recorded whose cells these are; they may come from a transplant donor.

This chain links TRBV28 with TRBJ2-4; no clear D. The germline gives CDR1 MDHEN, CDR2 SYDVKM. The CDR3 totals 17 residues. Deletions cut 4 bases from V and 0 bases from J, with 16 bases between. The DNA for the CDR3 is TGTGCCAGCAGTTCCAGGACCTGGGTTTTAGCCAAAAACATTCAGTACTTC. Its protein product is CASSSRTWVLAKNIQYF.

The rearrangement links TRBV6-6 to TRBJ1-5; unclear D gene. Germline V gene data show CDR1 as MNHNY and CDR2 as SVGAGI (reference sequence). The CDR3 extends over 16 amino acids. The germline V and J ends were trimmed by 0 bases and 2 bases, with 11 bases remaining between them. This CDR3 reads CASSYSAATGNQPQHF. Written as DNA, the CDR3 is TGTGCCAGCAGTTACTCCGCAGCGACGGGCAATCAGCCCCAGCATTTT.

This chain connects TRBV12-3 or TRBV12-4 to TRBJ1-5; D gene uncertain. V shed 2 bases and J shed 8 bases, with 10 bases lying between them. The CDR3 consists of 13 residues. As DNA, the CDR3 is TGTGCCAGCAGTTTACGGGTGTTGGAGCCCCAGCATTTT. Amino acids: CASSLRVLEPQHF.

The chain employs TRBV6-5 and TRBJ1-6; D gene unclear. The germline CDR1 and CDR2 sequences are MNHEY and SVGAGI. The length of the CDR3 is 16 residues. V lost 7 bases and J 0 bases, leaving 13 bases between the germline ends. The CDR3 protein is CASTLDWSSYNSPLHF. The CDR3 region has the DNA TGTGCCAGCACGTTAGATTGGAGCTCCTATAATTCACCCCTCCACTTT.

This chain links TRBV5-4 with TRBJ2-5; D possibly corresponds to TRBD2 (5 bases). Germline CDR1 SGHNT, CDR2 YYREEE (reference sequence). There are 14 residues in the CDR3. The V gene lost 3 bases and the J gene lost 2 bases, with 11 bases spanning the gap. Written as DNA, the CDR3 is TGTGCCAGCAGCTACGGACTGCAGCAAGAGACCCAGTACTTC. It specifies CASSYGLQQETQYF. Together with reference TRBV5-4 and TRBJ2-5, the CDR3 gives the full variable domain: ETGVTQSPTHLIKTRGQQVTLRCSSQSGHNTVSWYQQALGQGPQFIFQYYREEENGRGNFPPRFSGLQFPNYSSELNVNALELDDSALYLCASSYGLQQETQYFGPGTRLLVL.

CDR3: CASSLLGWADEQYF. The DNA of the CDR3 is TGTGCCAGCAGCTTATTGGGATGGGCGGACGAGCAGTACTTC. The chain links TRBV5-6 to TRBJ2-7; no reliable D call. The CDR3 is 14 amino acids. V was shortened by 2 bases and J by 5 bases, with 14 bases between the two germline ends. The germline CDR1 and CDR2 sequences are SGHDT and YYEEEE.

V is TRBV4-2 and J is TRBJ2-3; D may correspond to TRBD1 or TRBD2 (7 bases each). There are 18 residues in the CDR3. Germline CDR1 is LGHNA and CDR2 is YNFKEQ. V gave up 0 bases and J gave up 5 bases, with 21 bases separating them. In DNA form, the CDR3 reads TGTGCCAGCAGCCAAGACCCTAGGGGGAGGGGGCTTAGAGATACGCAGTATTTT. Translating it yields CASSQDPRGRGLRDTQYF.

There are a few counts of this clonotype. The chain has TRBV20-1 and TRBJ2-3; 10 bases map to TRBD2. The CDR3 runs to 13 residues. CDR1 is DFQATT and CDR2 is SNEGSKA in the germline V gene (reference sequence). In DNA form, the CDR3 reads TGCAGCGGGACTAGCGTGAGGGCAGATACGCAGTATTTT. Translating it yields CSGTSVRADTQYF.

This clonotype was picked up a small number of times. The V call is TRBV24-1, the J call TRBJ2-5, with a weak D call TRBD2 (5 bases). The germline gives CDR1 KGHDR, CDR2 SFDVKD. The CDR3 is 16 amino acids. Trimming took off 1 base at V and 4 bases at J, with 15 bases between the two ends. In nucleotides, the CDR3 is TGTGCCACCAGTGATTTACCAGCGGCAGGAGGAGAGACCCAGTACTTC. Translation gives CATSDLPAAGGETQYF.

This sequence joins TRBV5-8 and TRBJ2-6; 9 bases agree with TRBD1. The CDR3 covers 18 residues. V shed 3 bases and J 3 bases; nucleotides not matched to a gene: 10. Germline CDR1 SGHTS, CDR2 YDEGEE. The CDR3 here is CASSYPGQGGFGANVLTF. DNA of the CDR3: TGTGCCAGCAGCTACCCGGGACAGGGAGGCTTTGGGGCCAACGTCCTGACTTTC.

This chain uses TRBV7-2 with TRBJ2-1, with D perhaps TRBD1 (6 bases). The CDR3 spans 13 residues. Germline values: CDR1 SGHTA, CDR2 FQGNSA. The germline V and J ends were trimmed by 4 bases and 15 bases, with 19 bases remaining between them. The CDR3 region has the DNA TGTGCCAGCAGCTCGACCCTTCAGGGGATGGGGTTCTTC. It encodes CASSSTLQGMGFF.

This clonotype came up a few times. Here the CDR3 reads CASSLGFQSTDTQYF. CDR3 DNA sequence: TGCGCCAGCAGCTTGGGGTTCCAAAGCACAGATACGCAGTATTTT. The chain recombines TRBV5-1 with TRBJ2-3; D not resolved. This CDR3 contains 15 residues. In germline, CDR1 is SGHRS, CDR2 YFSETQ. V was trimmed by 0 bases and J by 0 bases, leaving 8 bases between them.

The chain is built from TRBV3-1 and TRBJ2-1, with D uncertain. Germline V gives CDR1 LGHDT, CDR2 YNNKEL (reference sequence). The V and J ends lost 6 bases and 2 bases respectively, with 11 bases between them. The CDR3 is 14 residues long. The CDR3 coding sequence is TGTGCCAGCAGGGGTCCCTACACCTACAATGAGCAGTTCTTC. Residues: CASRGPYTYNEQFF.

The V and J genes are TRBV27 and TRBJ2-2; possible D gene TRBD1, 5 bases. The CDR3 is made up of 13 amino acids. CDR1 MNHEY and CDR2 SMNVEV come from the germline V gene (reference sequence). V lost 7 bases to trimming and J lost 2 bases, with 8 bases between them. The CDR3 coding sequence is TGTGCCAGCAATAGGGGAAACACCGGGGAGCTGTTTTTT. Residues: CASNRGNTGELFF.

The rearrangement uses TRBV6-2 or TRBV6-3 and TRBJ1-5; a possible D gene is TRBD1 (5 bases). V lost 3 bases and J lost 7, with 16 bases in between. The CDR3 contains 15 residues. Germline-derived CDR1 and CDR2 are MNHEY and SVGEGT. The chain's CDR3 is CASSYRGHQRQPQHF. The CDR3, as DNA: TGTGCCAGCAGTTATCGCGGACATCAGAGGCAGCCCCAGCATTTT.

The chain is built from TRBV6-6 and TRBJ2-5; 9 nucleotides align to TRBD1. CDR3 size: 14 residues. Germline V gives CDR1 MNHNY, CDR2 SVGAGI (reference sequence). J gave up 6 bases and V 0 bases, and 2 bases lay outside the gene matches. CDR3 in amino acids: CASSYSTGGQTQYF. The CDR3 region has the DNA TGTGCCAGCAGTTACTCGACAGGGGGGCAGACCCAGTACTTC.

This clonotype was detected a few times. The chain links TRBV20-1 to TRBJ2-7; 8 nucleotides agree with TRBD2. J lost 9 bases, V lost 5 bases, and 9 bases had no gene match. The CDR3 sequence is 12 residues long. CDR1 and CDR2 (germline): DFQATT, SNEGSKA (reference sequence). The CDR3, as DNA: TGCAGTGCTCCCCGGGGGGGGACGGGGCAGTACTTC. Its protein product is CSAPRGGTGQYF.

The chain links TRBV7-3 to TRBJ2-1; 10 nucleotides match TRBD2. V lost 3 bases and J lost 7; bases outside the gene matches: 6. The CDR3 is 15 amino acids. Germline V gene sequence: CDR1 SGHTA, CDR2 FQGTGA. The DNA of the CDR3 is TGTGCCAGCAGCTTGACTAGCGGGTTGGTGAATGAGCAGTTCTTC. Its translation: CASSLTSGLVNEQFF.

The genes are TRBV7-9 and TRBJ1-5; D gene uncertain. V lost 1 base to trimming and J lost 2 bases, with 9 bases between them. The germline gives CDR1 SEHNR, CDR2 FQNEAQ (reference sequence). The CDR3 is 15 amino acids. The CDR3 DNA reads as TGTGCCAGCAGCTTAGGGAGGTTCGGCAATCAGCCCCAGCATTTT. Amino acids: CASSLGRFGNQPQHF.